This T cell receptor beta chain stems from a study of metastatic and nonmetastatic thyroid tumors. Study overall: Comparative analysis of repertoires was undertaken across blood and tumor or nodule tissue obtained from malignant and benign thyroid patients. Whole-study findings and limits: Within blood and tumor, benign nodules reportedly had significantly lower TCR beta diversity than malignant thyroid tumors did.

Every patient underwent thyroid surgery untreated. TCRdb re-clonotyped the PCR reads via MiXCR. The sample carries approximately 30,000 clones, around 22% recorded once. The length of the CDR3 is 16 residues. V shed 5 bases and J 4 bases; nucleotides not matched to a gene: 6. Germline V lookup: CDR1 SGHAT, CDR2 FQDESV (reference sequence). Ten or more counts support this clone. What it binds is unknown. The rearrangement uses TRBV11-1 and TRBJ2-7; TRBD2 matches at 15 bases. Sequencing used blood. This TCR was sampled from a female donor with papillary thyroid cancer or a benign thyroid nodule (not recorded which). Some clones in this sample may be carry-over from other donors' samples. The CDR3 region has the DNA TGTGCCAGCAGCGCAGGGACTAGCGGGAGGTTATACGAGCAGTACTTC. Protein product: CASSAGTSGRLYEQYF.